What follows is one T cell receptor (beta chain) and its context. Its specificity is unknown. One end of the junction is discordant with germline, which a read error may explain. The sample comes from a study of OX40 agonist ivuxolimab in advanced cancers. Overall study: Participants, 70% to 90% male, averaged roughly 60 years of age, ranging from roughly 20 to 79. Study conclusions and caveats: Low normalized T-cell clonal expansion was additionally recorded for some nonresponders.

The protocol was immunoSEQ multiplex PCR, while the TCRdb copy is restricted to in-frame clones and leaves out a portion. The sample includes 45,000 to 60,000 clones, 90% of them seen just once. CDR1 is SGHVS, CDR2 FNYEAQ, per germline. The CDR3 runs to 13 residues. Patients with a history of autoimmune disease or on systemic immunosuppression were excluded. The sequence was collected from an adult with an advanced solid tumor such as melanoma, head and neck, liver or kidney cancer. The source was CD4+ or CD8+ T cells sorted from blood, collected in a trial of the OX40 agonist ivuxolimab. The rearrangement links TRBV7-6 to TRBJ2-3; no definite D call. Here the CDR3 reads CASSLARTDTQYF. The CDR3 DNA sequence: TGTGCCAGCAGTTTAGCCCGCACAGATACGCAGTATTTT.